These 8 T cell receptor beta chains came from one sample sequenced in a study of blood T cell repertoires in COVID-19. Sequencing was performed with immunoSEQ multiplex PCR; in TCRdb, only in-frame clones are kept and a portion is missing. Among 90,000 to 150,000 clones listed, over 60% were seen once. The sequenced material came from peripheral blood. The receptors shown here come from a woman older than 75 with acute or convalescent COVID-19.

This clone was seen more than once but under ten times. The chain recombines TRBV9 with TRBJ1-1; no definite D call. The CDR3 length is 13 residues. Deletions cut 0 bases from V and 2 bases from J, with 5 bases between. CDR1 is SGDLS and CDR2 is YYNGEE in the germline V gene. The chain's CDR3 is CASSVAGNTEAFF. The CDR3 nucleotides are TGTGCCAGCAGCGTAGCGGGTAACACTGAAGCTTTCTTT.

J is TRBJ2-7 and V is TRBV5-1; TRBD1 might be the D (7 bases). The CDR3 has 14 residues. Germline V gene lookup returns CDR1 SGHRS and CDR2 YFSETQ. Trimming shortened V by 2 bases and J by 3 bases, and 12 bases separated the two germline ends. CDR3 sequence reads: CASSFAGQNYEQYF. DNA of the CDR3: TGCGCCAGCAGCTTCGCGGGACAGAACTACGAGCAGTACTTC. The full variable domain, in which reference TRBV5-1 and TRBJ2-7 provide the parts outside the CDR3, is KAGVTQTPRYLIKTRGQQVTLSCSPISGHRSVSWYQQTPGQGLQFLFEYFSETQRNKGNFPGRFSGRQFSNSRSEMNVSTLELGDSALYLCASSFAGQNYEQYFGPGTRLTVT.

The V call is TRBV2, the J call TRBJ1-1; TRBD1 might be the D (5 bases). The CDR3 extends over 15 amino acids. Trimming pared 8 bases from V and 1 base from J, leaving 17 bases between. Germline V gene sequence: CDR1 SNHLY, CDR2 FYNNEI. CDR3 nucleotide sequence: TGTGCCAGCGACGTTAGGGACTCTCCGAACACTGAAGCTTTCTTT. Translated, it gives CASDVRDSPNTEAFF.

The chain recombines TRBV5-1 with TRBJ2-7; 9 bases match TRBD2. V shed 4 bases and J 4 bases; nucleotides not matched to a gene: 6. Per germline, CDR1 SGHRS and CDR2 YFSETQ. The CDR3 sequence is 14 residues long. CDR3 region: CASSLSLAGYEQYF. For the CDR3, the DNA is TGCGCCAGCAGCCTCTCGCTAGCGGGGTACGAGCAGTACTTC. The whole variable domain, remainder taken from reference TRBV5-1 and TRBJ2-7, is KAGVTQTPRYLIKTRGQQVTLSCSPISGHRSVSWYQQTPGQGLQFLFEYFSETQRNKGNFPGRFSGRQFSNSRSEMNVSTLELGDSALYLCASSLSLAGYEQYFGPGTRLTVT.

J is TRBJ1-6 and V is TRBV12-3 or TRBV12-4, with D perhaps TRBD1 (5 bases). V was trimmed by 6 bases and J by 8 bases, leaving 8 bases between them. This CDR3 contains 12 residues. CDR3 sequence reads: CASSPGYSPLHF. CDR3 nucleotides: TGTGCCAGCAGCCCAGGGTATTCACCCCTCCACTTT.

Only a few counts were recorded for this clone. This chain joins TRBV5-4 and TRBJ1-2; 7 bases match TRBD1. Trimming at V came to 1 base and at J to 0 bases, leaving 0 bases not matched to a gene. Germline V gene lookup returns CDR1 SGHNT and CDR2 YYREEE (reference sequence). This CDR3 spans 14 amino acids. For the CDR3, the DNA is TGTGCCAGCAGCTTGACAGGGGCTAACTATGGCTACACCTTC. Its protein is CASSLTGANYGYTF.

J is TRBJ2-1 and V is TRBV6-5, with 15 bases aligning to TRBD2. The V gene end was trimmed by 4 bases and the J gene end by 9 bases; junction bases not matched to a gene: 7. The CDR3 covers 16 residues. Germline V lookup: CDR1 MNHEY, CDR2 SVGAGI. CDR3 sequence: CASSSRTSGRASEQFF. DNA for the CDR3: TGTGCCAGCAGTTCCAGGACTAGCGGGAGGGCCAGTGAGCAGTTCTTC.

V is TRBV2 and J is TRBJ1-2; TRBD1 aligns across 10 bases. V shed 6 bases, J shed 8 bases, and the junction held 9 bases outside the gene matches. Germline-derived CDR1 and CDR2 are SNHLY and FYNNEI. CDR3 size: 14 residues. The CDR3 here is CASRSRDRGSGYTF. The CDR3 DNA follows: TGTGCCAGCAGGAGCCGGGACAGGGGTTCCGGCTACACCTTC.